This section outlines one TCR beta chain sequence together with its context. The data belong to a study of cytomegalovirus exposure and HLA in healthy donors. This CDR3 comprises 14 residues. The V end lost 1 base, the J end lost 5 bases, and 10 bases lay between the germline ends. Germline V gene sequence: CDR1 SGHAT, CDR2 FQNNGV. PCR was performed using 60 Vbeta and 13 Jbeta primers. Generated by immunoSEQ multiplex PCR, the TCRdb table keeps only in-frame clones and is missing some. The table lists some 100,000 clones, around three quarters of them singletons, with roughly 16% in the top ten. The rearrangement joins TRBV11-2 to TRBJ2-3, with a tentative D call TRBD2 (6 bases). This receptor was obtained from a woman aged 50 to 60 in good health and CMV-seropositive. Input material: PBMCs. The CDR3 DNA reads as TGTGCCAGCAGCTTAGCTCCCGGGGGAGATACGCAGTATTTT. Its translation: CASSLAPGGDTQYF.